This T cell receptor beta chain was captured in a study of T cells in Graves' hyperthyroidism and ophthalmopathy. The germline CDR1 and CDR2 sequences are SNHLY and FYNNEI. This CDR3 region has 14 residues. Unmatched junction bases numbered 7, after V lost 8 bases and J lost 4 bases. This clonotype was counted many times. Researchers took RNA transcripts and amplified the TCR beta CDR3 regions from them. The HTBI primer set drove a first-round RT-PCR of the TCR CDR3. TCRdb independently ran MiXCR on the multiplex PCR reads; one entry per CDR3 protein. The profile covers about 290,000 distinct CDR3 sequences, with approximately 14% appearing a single time and roughly 7.7% taken by the ten largest.

The chain carries TRBV2 and TRBJ1-4; 7 bases align to TRBD1. The source material was blood. The TCR comes from a woman aged 35 to 49 with Graves' hyperthyroidism. In DNA, the CDR3 is TGTGCCAGCGGAGCAGGGGGTATTAATGAAAAACTGTTTTTT. Residues: CASGAGGINEKLFF.